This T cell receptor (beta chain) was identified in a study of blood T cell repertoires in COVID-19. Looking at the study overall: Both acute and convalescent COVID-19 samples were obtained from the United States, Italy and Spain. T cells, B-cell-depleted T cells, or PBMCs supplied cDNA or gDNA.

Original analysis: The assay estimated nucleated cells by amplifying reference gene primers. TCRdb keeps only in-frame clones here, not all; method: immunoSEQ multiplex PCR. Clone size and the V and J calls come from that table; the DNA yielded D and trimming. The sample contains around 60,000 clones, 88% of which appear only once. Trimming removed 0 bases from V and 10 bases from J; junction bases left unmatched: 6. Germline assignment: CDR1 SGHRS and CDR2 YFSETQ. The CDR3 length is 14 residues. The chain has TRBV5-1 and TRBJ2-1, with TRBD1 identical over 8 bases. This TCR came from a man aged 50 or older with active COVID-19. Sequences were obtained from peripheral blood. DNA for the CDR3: TGCGCCAGCAGCTTGGTCAGGGGGCGCGGGGAGCAGTTCTTC. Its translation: CASSLVRGRGEQFF.